Presented here are 6 T cell receptor beta chains from one specimen sequenced in a study of blood T cell repertoires in COVID-19. Clones were read by immunoSEQ multiplex PCR, and TCRdb kept only the in-frame ones, dropping some. The sample shows some 180,000 clones, around 79% of them seen only once. The sequenced sample was peripheral blood. These receptors were collected from a woman between 40 and 50 years old with COVID-19, enrolled during active disease.

The chain links TRBV19 to TRBJ2-1; 8 positions agree with TRBD2. Germline assignment: CDR1 LNHDA and CDR2 SQIVND (reference sequence). The length of the CDR3 is 17 residues. V was clipped by 1 base and J by 2 bases; unmatched bases: 7. The CDR3 here is CASSIGAGVGAYNEQFF. CDR3 DNA: TGTGCCAGTAGTATAGGAGCGGGAGTAGGGGCCTACAATGAGCAGTTCTTC.

The genes are TRBV10-1 and TRBJ2-2, with D possibly being TRBD1 (5 bases). V was cut by 3 bases and J by 7 bases, with 15 bases left in between. This CDR3 is built from 15 residues. Germline values: CDR1 WNHNN, CDR2 SYGVQD (reference sequence). DNA of the CDR3: TGCGCCAGCAGTGAAGGAAGGACAAGGCACGGGGAGCTGTTTTTT. Protein: CASSEGRTRHGELFF.

This chain uses TRBV10-3 with TRBJ1-1; TRBD1 matches 7 bases. CDR1 is ENHRY and CDR2 is SYGVKD in the germline V gene. With 2 bases clipped from V and 3 bases from J, the junction kept 0 bases outside the gene matches. The CDR3 totals 13 residues. CDR3 sequence: CAISETGDTEAFF. The CDR3 DNA reads as TGTGCCATCAGTGAGACAGGGGACACTGAAGCTTTCTTT.

The genes are TRBV7-9 and TRBJ2-2; D may be TRBD2 (6 bases). CDR1 is SEHNR and CDR2 is FQNEAQ in the germline V gene (reference sequence). V was pared by 3 bases and J by 1 base, with 9 bases between. CDR3 length equals 15 residues. The CDR3 DNA reads as TGTGCCAGCAGCTTGGGACTGGTGAACACCGGGGAGCTGTTTTTT. Its translation is CASSLGLVNTGELFF.

This chain joins TRBV30 and TRBJ1-1; 7 bases are shared with TRBD1. The germline V gene encodes CDR1 GTSNPN and CDR2 SVGIG (reference sequence). This CDR3 comprises 14 residues. V lost 2 bases to trimming and J lost 3 bases; unmatched junction nucleotides: 6. Written as DNA, the CDR3 is TGTGCCTGGAGTTTCTCGGACAGGTACACTGAAGCTTTCTTT. Translated, it gives CAWSFSDRYTEAFF.

This chain connects TRBV5-1 to TRBJ2-3; TRBD1 agrees at 9 bases. CDR3 length equals 18 residues. The V gene's germline CDR1 is SGHRS and CDR2 YFSETQ. V dropped 4 bases and J dropped 4; count of bases not matched to a gene: 16. CDR3 bases: TGCGCCAGCAGCGCACAGGGGGCGCGCCTATATACATCAGATACGCAGTATTTT. This gives the protein CASSAQGARLYTSDTQYF.